The 4 T cell receptor beta chains reported below all come from one sample, sequenced in a study of tissue T cells after allogeneic stem cell transplantation. As to time point: mouse harvest day 7 after allogeneic transplant. Tail vein injection delivered 10^7 T-cell-depleted bone marrow cells and 10^6 splenic CD5+ T cells. TCRdb's copy holds only in-frame clones and misses some; the assay was immunoSEQ multiplex PCR. The sample consists of almost 6,000 clones, around half of them appearing once. The sequenced sample consisted of gut tissue. The source is a female BALB/c mouse given C57BL/6 T cells with graft-versus-host disease after an allogeneic hematopoietic cell transplant.

With respect to this clone: Gene names and germline match the mouse. The read gets to within 1 residue of the CDR3 end, and the germline J gene fills in the rest. The chain couples TRBV23 to TRBJ2-3; TRBD1, as called in the table, went unchecked against the DNA. CDR1 KGHTA and CDR2 FQNQQP come from the germline V gene. This CDR3 contains 15 residues. CDR3 in amino acids: CSSSQSKQHAETLYF. The CDR3 bases that were read are TGCTCCAGCAGTCAATCGAAGCAGCATGCAGAAACGCTGTAT.

This clone was counted between two and nine times. The gene names here belong to mouse. The missing CDR3 end, 1 residue past where the read stops, is filled in from the germline J gene. The chain carries TRBV26 and TRBJ1-1; no firm D call. V shed 0 bases and J shed 1 base, with 3 bases lying between them. This CDR3 comprises 13 residues. Germline loops: CDR1 KGHPV, CDR2 FQNQEV (reference sequence). The covered CDR3 bases are TGTGCCAGCAGTCTGTCTCTAAACACAGAAGTCTTC. This codes for CASSLSLNTEVF. The CDR3 in its entirety is CASSLSLNTEVFF.

A remark on this clone: Genes and germline are mouse. The read terminates 1 residue before the CDR3 end, so the remaining end is supplied by the germline J gene. V is TRBV13-2 and J is TRBJ1-1, with D unresolved. The CDR3 consists of 14 residues. Trimming cost V 0 bases and J 1 base, with 7 bases left between them. Germline assignment: CDR1 NNHNN and CDR2 SYGAGS (reference sequence). The CDR3 bases that were read are TGTGCCAGCGGTGATGGGCAGAGAAACACAGAAGTCTTC. It specifies CASGDGQRNTEVF. The entire CDR3 reads CASGDGQRNTEVFF.

Regarding this clone: Gene names denote mouse genes. Read sequence stops 1 residue before the CDR3 end, and the germline J gene provides the missing end. This chain links TRBV26 with TRBJ2-1; TRBD1 might be the D (6 bases). The V end lost 0 bases, the J end lost 7 bases, and 13 bases lay between the germline ends. CDR1 and CDR2 from the germline V gene are KGHPV and FQNQEV (reference sequence). The CDR3 is made up of 15 amino acids. CDR3 DNA, as far as it was read: TGTGCCAGCAGTCTGTCGCCAGGGGAGAGAGCTGAGCAGTTC. As protein: CASSLSPGERAEQF. The whole CDR3 region reads CASSLSPGERAEQFF.